This T cell receptor (beta chain) was observed in a study of blood T cells in healthy people across ages. Germline CDR1 DFQATT, CDR2 SNEGSKA (reference sequence). The CDR3 runs 13 residues. Deletions cut 1 base from V and 3 bases from J, with 9 bases between. With a J-beta primer mix and a sample-barcoded 5' primer, a second PCR ran roughly 6 to 12 cycles. TCRdb independently ran MiXCR on the 5' RACE reads; one entry per CDR3 protein. The sample holds hundreds of thousands of distinct CDR3 sequences; roughly 32% are singletons and the top ten take 15%. This clonotype was seen ten or more times. The clonotype comes from a woman aged 80 or over in good health. The chain uses TRBV20-1 and TRBJ2-5; D not certain. The sequencing sample was made of blood. In DNA form, the CDR3 reads TGCAGTGCTAGAGCCAGCCCGAAAGAGACCCAGTACTTC. Translated: CSARASPKETQYF.